This T cell receptor beta chain was sequenced during a study of blood T cell repertoires in COVID-19. Study as a whole: Sources were T cells, B-cell-depleted T cells, or PBMCs; the material itself was cDNA or gDNA.

This CDR3 is 15 amino acids long. The germline V gene has CDR1 SGHNT and CDR2 YYREEE (reference sequence). Losses at the gene ends were 4 bases for V and 4 bases for J; bases not matched to a gene: 7. Assay: immunoSEQ multiplex PCR; the TCRdb copy retains only in-frame clones and omits some. The sample includes about 250,000 clones, 80% to 90% of them seen just once. This receptor was obtained from a woman younger than 45 who had recovered from COVID-19. The J gene is TRBJ2-7, the V gene TRBV5-4, with 11 bases identical to TRBD2. The specimen was PBMCs or T cells enriched from blood (not recorded which). The chain's CDR3 is CASSTLAGAPYEQYF. CDR3 coding DNA: TGTGCCAGCAGCACACTAGCGGGGGCTCCGTACGAGCAGTACTTC.